The 24 T cell receptor beta chains presented below share a single source sample, sequenced in a study of vaccination and CD4 T cells after COVID-19. Time point described: late sampling 161 to 241 days after vaccination in a few convalescent patients. TCRdb re-called the PCR reads through MiXCR, storing one row per CDR3 protein. The repertoire holds about 39,000 distinct CDR3 sequences, 36% seen once, with 5.8% in the top ten. Sequencing was performed on CD4+ T cells from blood, taken about 7 months after SARS-CoV-2 vaccination. The receptor set was obtained from a human donor who had recovered from COVID-19.

The chain is built from TRBV6-1 and TRBJ2-3, with D perhaps TRBD1 (6 bases). The CDR3 runs 14 residues. The germline V and J ends were trimmed by 6 bases and 4 bases, with 14 bases remaining between them. Germline V CDR1 and CDR2: MNHNS, SASEGT. CDR3 DNA sequence: TGTGCCAGCAGAAGGACAGTGGGCGCAGATACGCAGTATTTT. Translated: CASRRTVGADTQYF.

The genes are TRBV10-3 and TRBJ1-1; D ambiguous. This CDR3 contains 13 residues. Trimming removed 3 bases at V and 1 base at J, with 6 bases between. From germline, CDR1 is ENHRY and CDR2 SYGVKD. CDR3 DNA sequence: TGTGCCATCAGTGAATGGAGGAACACTGAAGCTTTCTTT. It yields the protein CAISEWRNTEAFF.

V gene TRBV6-1 combines with J gene TRBJ1-5; D is unresolved. The germline V gene encodes CDR1 MNHNS and CDR2 SASEGT. The V end lost 3 bases, the J end lost 7 bases, and 10 bases lay between the germline ends. This CDR3 has 13 residues. The CDR3 bases are TGTGCCAGCAGTGAGACGGGGAACCAGCCCCAGCATTTT. Translation gives CASSETGNQPQHF.

This chain connects TRBV7-8 to TRBJ1-5, with 7 bases that match TRBD1. V lost 1 base, J lost 4 bases, and 7 bases stayed unmatched. Germline values: CDR1 SGHVS, CDR2 FQNEAQ. The CDR3 totals 16 residues. CDR3 residues: CASSLEGGAWNQPQHF. The CDR3 region has the DNA TGTGCCAGCAGCTTAGAAGGGGGCGCGTGGAATCAGCCCCAGCATTTT.

The genes are TRBV27 and TRBJ2-3; the match to TRBD2 covers 13 bases. This CDR3 comprises 16 residues. After removal of 5 bases from V and 5 bases from J, the junction contained 7 bases not matched to a gene. Germline CDR1 reads MNHEY; CDR2 reads SMNVEV (reference sequence). CDR3 in DNA: TGTGCCAGCAGTCCCCAGACTAGCGGGAGGATAGATACGCAGTATTTT. This sequence encodes CASSPQTSGRIDTQYF.

This chain uses TRBV7-9 with TRBJ2-3, with 8 bases fitting TRBD2. The CDR3 has 15 residues. The germline CDR1 and CDR2 sequences are SEHNR and FQNEAQ (reference sequence). With V trimmed by 7 bases and J by 8 bases, 14 bases remained unmatched. The CDR3 DNA sequence: TGTGCCAGCACCTCGAGTAGCGGGGCCTCAGGTACGCAGTATTTT. Protein sequence: CASTSSSGASGTQYF. The whole variable domain, filled in from reference TRBV7-9 and TRBJ2-3, reads DTGVSQNPRHKITKRGQNVTFRCDPISEHNRLYWYRQTLGQGPEFLTYFQNEAQLEKSRLLSDRFSAERPKGSFSTLEIQRTEQGDSAMYLCASTSSSGASGTQYFGPGTRLTVL.

V usage is TRBV7-9 and J usage is TRBJ1-1, with D perhaps matching TRBD1 (5 bases). The V end lost 0 bases, the J end lost 0 bases, and 8 bases lay between the germline ends. Germline V gene lookup returns CDR1 SEHNR and CDR2 FQNEAQ (reference sequence). The CDR3 is 15 residues long. CDR3 in DNA: TGTGCCAGCAGCTTAGCCCAGGGTATGAACACTGAAGCTTTCTTT. It specifies CASSLAQGMNTEAFF.

This chain connects TRBV7-2 to TRBJ1-1; no definite D call. The CDR3 is 12 amino acids. V shed 3 bases and J shed 7 bases, with 9 bases lying between them. Germline loops: CDR1 SGHTA, CDR2 FQGNSA. The CDR3 region has the DNA TGTGCCAGCAGCTTTCCGGGAGTTGAAGCTTTCTTT. It codes for CASSFPGVEAFF.

V gene TRBV29-1 combines with J gene TRBJ2-7; 15 nucleotides align to TRBD2. CDR3 length: 17 residues. In germline, CDR1 is SQVTM, CDR2 ANQGSEA. The V gene end was trimmed by 1 base and the J gene end by 3 bases; junction bases not matched to a gene: 7. The CDR3 DNA is TGCAGCGTTGAAGTCCCCGAGGGACTAGCGGGAGGCTACGAGCAGTACTTC. It codes for CSVEVPEGLAGGYEQYF.

This sequence joins TRBV7-2 and TRBJ2-1; D is uncertain. Germline V gives CDR1 SGHTA, CDR2 FQGNSA. CDR3 size: 17 residues. V was cut by 4 bases and J by 10 bases, with 26 bases left in between. The CDR3 loop is CASSSYRNSQNSGEQFF. The CDR3, as DNA: TGTGCCAGCAGCTCATACCGGAACAGCCAAAACTCCGGGGAGCAGTTCTTC.

The chain links TRBV19 to TRBJ1-1, with a tentative D call TRBD1 (6 bases). Between the trimmed V and J ends, which lost 1 base and 7 bases, there was a span of 10 bases. Germline-derived CDR1 and CDR2 are LNHDA and SQIVND (reference sequence). CDR3 length: 13 residues. The CDR3 nucleotides are TGTGCCAGTAGTATAGTAGGGGGACATGAAGCTTTCTTT. Residues: CASSIVGGHEAFF.

The chain links TRBV28 to TRBJ2-7; 8 bases map to TRBD1. Germline lookup yields CDR1 MDHEN and CDR2 SYDVKM. V lost 5 bases, J lost 6 bases, and 9 bases stayed unmatched. The CDR3 is made up of 14 amino acids. The CDR3 sequence is CASSLLTRGREQYF. DNA of the CDR3: TGTGCCAGCAGTCTACTGACCAGGGGGCGCGAGCAGTACTTC. The complete variable domain, with remaining parts taken from reference TRBV28 and TRBJ2-7, reads DVKVTQSSRYLVKRTGEKVFLECVQDMDHENMFWYRQDPGLGLRLIYFSYDVKMKEKGDIPEGYSVSREKKERFSLILESASTNQTSMYLCASSLLTRGREQYFGPGTRLTVT.

The chain recombines TRBV4-2 with TRBJ2-2, with TRBD1 matching 8 bases. This CDR3 region has 16 residues. Trimming removed 1 base from V and 8 bases from J; junction bases left unmatched: 9. The germline gives CDR1 LGHNA, CDR2 YNFKEQ. CDR3 sequence reads: CASSQGTGITTGELFF. CDR3 nucleotides: TGTGCCAGCAGCCAAGGGACAGGGATCACGACAGGGGAGCTGTTTTTT.

This clonotype has a handful of counts. The V call is TRBV2, the J call TRBJ1-5; no reliable D call. The CDR3 spans 13 residues. Germline V CDR1 and CDR2: SNHLY, FYNNEI. V lost 4 bases and J 4 bases, leaving 8 bases between the germline ends. CDR3 bases: TGTGCCAGCAGTGTGCAGGAGAATCAGCCCCAGCATTTT. It translates to CASSVQENQPQHF.

The V gene is TRBV19, the J gene TRBJ2-7, with TRBD1 as a possible D gene (5 bases). Germline V lookup: CDR1 LNHDA, CDR2 SQIVND (reference sequence). V was trimmed by 5 bases and J by 3 bases, leaving 11 bases between them. The CDR3 contains 13 residues. The CDR3 here is CASSQGSLYEQYF. DNA for the CDR3: TGTGCCAGTAGTCAGGGCAGTCTCTACGAGCAGTACTTC.

The V and J genes are TRBV28 and TRBJ1-2; no firm D call. CDR1 is MDHEN, CDR2 SYDVKM, per germline. V lost 8 bases and J lost 7, with 11 bases in between. The CDR3 extends over 11 amino acids. CDR3 DNA: TGTGCCAGCTTCCGGGGTGCTGGCTACACCTTC. It codes for CASFRGAGYTF.

V and J are TRBV2 and TRBJ2-3, with 7 positions matching TRBD2. The CDR3 is 14 amino acids. From germline, CDR1 is SNHLY and CDR2 FYNNEI. The J segment lost 1 base and the V segment lost 7 bases, leaving 5 bases of the junction unmatched. This CDR3 is CASNGLGGTDTQYF. In DNA form, the CDR3 reads TGTGCCAGCAACGGACTAGGGGGCACAGATACGCAGTATTTT.

The sample holds one count of this clonotype. The CDR3 here is CTSSQDTRAETQYF. The CDR3 region has the DNA TGCACCAGCAGCCAAGATACGAGGGCGGAGACCCAGTACTTC. The chain carries TRBV1 and TRBJ2-5; TRBD2, the table's D call, was not compared with the DNA. TRBV1 is a documented pseudogene. This CDR3 spans 14 amino acids.

In its sample, this clonotype was seen a few times. The rearrangement joins TRBV10-3 to TRBJ1-1; 9 bases line up with TRBD1. This CDR3 spans 15 amino acids. The germline V gene has CDR1 ENHRY and CDR2 SYGVKD. V lost 5 bases, J lost 1 base, and 5 bases stayed unmatched. As DNA, the CDR3 is TGTGCCATCAGTACCGGGACAGGGAGGAACACTGAAGCTTTCTTT. Residues: CAISTGTGRNTEAFF.

This clonotype was counted a few times. V is TRBV15 and J is TRBJ2-1; TRBD1 matches 9 bases. The CDR3 is made up of 15 amino acids. After removal of 4 bases from V and 5 bases from J, the junction contained 6 bases not matched to a gene. Germline V gives CDR1 LNHNV, CDR2 YYDKDF (reference sequence). CDR3 nucleotide sequence: TGTGCCACCAGCAAAGGGACAGGGTATAACAATGAGCAGTTCTTC. It is translated as CATSKGTGYNNEQFF.

The chain links TRBV28 to TRBJ2-7; D is perhaps TRBD1 (6 bases). Germline lookup yields CDR1 MDHEN and CDR2 SYDVKM. The CDR3 has 14 residues. V lost 2 bases and J lost 2, with 10 bases in between. The CDR3 nucleotides are TGTGCCAGCAGTTTACAGGGGATCCCCTACGAGCAGTACTTC. Translating gives CASSLQGIPYEQYF.

This clonotype was found a few times. The V gene is TRBV6-1, the J gene TRBJ1-5, with D maybe TRBD1 (6 bases). Germline loops: CDR1 MNHNS, CDR2 SASEGT. The V end was cut by 9 bases, the J end by 3 bases, with 21 bases between. CDR3 size: 16 residues. DNA for the CDR3: TGTGCCAGAGGGGGAAGAAACAGGGACCCCAATCAGCCCCAGCATTTT. Its translation is CARGGRNRDPNQPQHF.

This chain connects TRBV15 to TRBJ2-7; 10 bases agree with TRBD1. J was trimmed by 5 bases and V by 9 bases; bases with no gene match: 7. The CDR3 runs to 13 residues. Looked up from germline, CDR1 is LNHNV and CDR2 is YYDKDF (reference sequence). The CDR3 coding sequence is TGTGCCACAAGCCGGGACAGGGGTCACGAGCAGTACTTC. It yields the protein CATSRDRGHEQYF.

This sequence joins TRBV18 and TRBJ2-5; D call uncertain. V was trimmed by 1 base and J by 3 bases, leaving 3 bases between them. This CDR3 spans 12 amino acids. Germline values: CDR1 KGHSH, CDR2 LQKENI. Written as DNA, the CDR3 is TGTGCCAGCTCACCACTAGAAGAGACCCAGTACTTC. This translates into CASSPLEETQYF.